This T cell receptor (beta chain) was obtained from a study of CD8 T cells in ankylosing spondylitis. TCRdb re-called the 5' RACE reads with MiXCR, one entry per CDR3 protein. The repertoire holds 200,000 to 300,000 distinct CDR3 sequences, around 7.8% seen once, with approximately 6.2% in the top ten. CDR3 length equals 14 residues. Per the germline V gene, CDR1 is LGHNA and CDR2 is YSLEER. V was shortened by 1 base and J by 1 base, with 8 bases between the two germline ends. The study's findings and limits: For ankylosing spondylitis blood, a TCR beta motif of roughly 8 highly homologous variants appeared characteristic.

This clonotype was recorded many times. Its specificity is not known. The chain recombines TRBV4-3 with TRBJ2-7, with TRBD2 as a possible D gene (6 bases). This TCR was sampled from a male donor with ankylosing spondylitis or in good health (not recorded which). The sequenced material came from blood, either unsorted or a sorted T cell fraction (not recorded which). The CDR3 nucleotides read TGCGCCAGCAGCCAAGGTGGAGGGTCCTACGAGCAGTACTTC. Translated: CASSQGGGSYEQYF.